This T cell receptor beta chain was captured by sequencing in a study of blood T cell repertoires in COVID-19. About the research overall: Collection of acute and convalescent COVID-19 samples took place in the United States, Italy and Spain. The analysed material was cDNA or gDNA that came from T cells, B-cell-depleted T cells, or PBMCs.

On this clone: Other DNA sequences in the sample encode the same CDR3.

Original handling: Amplifying reference gene primers gave estimates of nucleated cell counts. Generated by immunoSEQ multiplex PCR, the TCRdb table keeps only in-frame clones and is missing some. The V and J calls and clone size come from that table; D and trimming were worked out from the DNA. This table has 200,000 to 250,000 clones, more than 70% appearing once. Trimming left V 1 base short and J 1 base short, with 6 bases between. The CDR3 is 14 residues long. Germline-derived CDR1 and CDR2 are SGDLS and YYNGEE. The receptor was derived from a man over 45 with active or convalescent COVID-19. Sequenced input: peripheral blood. The chain combines TRBV9 with TRBJ1-3; unclear D gene. This CDR3 is CASSVSGSGNTIYF. For the CDR3, the DNA is TGTGCCAGCAGCGTATCGGGGTCTGGAAACACCATATATTTT.